This T cell receptor (beta chain) stems from a study of blood T cell repertoires in COVID-19. For the study at large: Sample material is recorded as cDNA or gDNA derived from T cells, B-cell-depleted T cells, or PBMCs.

Germline V CDR1 and CDR2: LNHDA, SQIVND (reference sequence). Trimming stripped 8 bases from V and 3 bases from J, with 10 bases between. The CDR3 spans 13 residues. Measured with immunoSEQ multiplex PCR; TCRdb has only the in-frame clones, and not every one. Seen here are some 30,000 clones, roughly 90% observed once, and the top ten hold roughly 3.5%. The sample comprised peripheral blood. The sequence came from a human donor in a cohort sampled during active COVID-19. The chain employs TRBV19 and TRBJ2-2; tentative D call: TRBD1 (5 bases). CDR3 residues: CASVTDYTGELFF. The CDR3 DNA sequence: TGTGCCAGTGTGACAGACTACACCGGGGAGCTGTTTTTT.